These 23 T cell receptor beta chains originate from one sample sequenced in a study of cytomegalovirus exposure and HLA in healthy donors. Assay used: immunoSEQ multiplex PCR; TCRdb lists only in-frame clones, some missing. This sample yields tens of thousands of clones, of which 80% to 85% are seen a single time; around an eighth belongs to the top ten. Sequencing was performed on PBMCs. Receptors originate from a woman between 18 and 30 years old in good health and CMV-seropositive.

The V call is TRBV11-3, the J call TRBJ2-1; TRBD2 matches at 11 bases. Germline loops: CDR1 SGHNT, CDR2 YENEEA. J lost 8 bases, V lost 6 bases, and 9 bases had no gene match. This CDR3 spans 15 amino acids. This chain's CDR3 is CASSLTSGVFDEQFF. DNA of the CDR3: TGTGCCAGCAGTTTGACTAGCGGGGTTTTCGATGAGCAGTTCTTC.

The chain links TRBV29-1 to TRBJ1-2, with 8 bases fitting TRBD1. This CDR3 spans 13 amino acids. Germline V lookup: CDR1 SQVTM, CDR2 ANQGSEA. With V trimmed by 3 bases and J by 4 bases, 4 bases remained unmatched. CDR3 amino acids: CSVDGQGLYGYTF. In DNA, the CDR3 is TGCAGCGTTGACGGACAGGGCCTCTATGGCTACACCTTC. The full variable domain, with the rest looked up from reference TRBV29-1 and TRBJ1-2, is SAVISQKPSRDICQRGTSLTIQCQVDSQVTMMFWYRQQPGQSLTLIATANQGSEATYESGFVIDKFPISRPNLTFSTLTVSNMSPEDSSIYLCSVDGQGLYGYTFGSGTRLTVV.

J is TRBJ2-7 and V is TRBV10-3, with 10 bases identical to TRBD1. The V segment lost 0 bases and the J segment 3 bases; nucleotides outside the gene matches: 2. The CDR3 runs to 15 residues. CDR1 and CDR2 from the germline V gene are ENHRY and SYGVKD. CDR3 residues: CAISESGQGLYEQYF. The CDR3 DNA follows: TGTGCCATCAGTGAGTCGGGACAGGGGCTCTACGAGCAGTACTTC.

The table lists this clone with a count of one. The rearrangement links TRBV9 to TRBJ2-3; a possible D gene is TRBD2 (5 bases). V was clipped by 3 bases and J by 2 bases, with 13 bases between them. Germline-derived CDR1 and CDR2 are SGDLS and YYNGEE. There are 15 residues in the CDR3. CDR3 loop: CASSAFNRDTDTQYF. The DNA of the CDR3 is TGTGCCAGCAGCGCTTTTAACCGGGACACAGATACGCAGTATTTT.

The chain carries TRBV19 and TRBJ1-5, with 10 nucleotides matching TRBD1. The CDR3 length is 18 residues. With 5 bases clipped from V and 1 base from J, the junction kept 11 bases outside the gene matches. The V gene's germline CDR1 is LNHDA and CDR2 SQIVND (reference sequence). The CDR3 DNA sequence: TGTGCCAGTAGTCATGACCCTCTGACAGGGGGCAGCAATCAGCCCCAGCATTTT. Translated: CASSHDPLTGGSNQPQHF.

The chain has TRBV6-5 and TRBJ1-1; D is unresolved. Germline-derived CDR1 and CDR2 are MNHEY and SVGAGI. The CDR3 runs 15 residues. V was shortened by 2 bases and J by 1 base, with 11 bases between the two germline ends. The CDR3 sequence: CASSYTLLGNTEAFF. CDR3 nucleotides: TGTGCCAGCAGTTACACCCTCCTCGGGAACACTGAAGCTTTCTTT.

The chain has TRBV5-6 and TRBJ1-2, with TRBD1 matching over 7 bases. CDR1 SGHDT and CDR2 YYEEEE come from the germline V gene. This CDR3 contains 14 residues. Unmatched junction bases numbered 5, after V lost 5 bases and J lost 1 base. The CDR3 DNA is TGTGCCAGCAGGCCAGGGGGATATAACTATGGCTACACCTTC. This codes for CASRPGGYNYGYTF.

This rearrangement joins TRBV27 to TRBJ2-2; 9 bases fit TRBD1. Germline CDR1 is MNHEY and CDR2 is SMNVEV (reference sequence). V gave up 6 bases and J gave up 7 bases; unmatched junction bases: 12. The CDR3 is made up of 16 amino acids. The CDR3 region is CASRDNPGQGNGELFF. The CDR3 DNA reads as TGTGCCAGCAGGGACAACCCGGGACAGGGAAACGGGGAGCTGTTTTTT.

V and J are TRBV10-3 and TRBJ1-3, with 8 bases fitting TRBD1. With V trimmed by 7 bases and J by 7 bases, 12 bases remained unmatched. This CDR3 is 15 amino acids long. The V gene's germline CDR1 is ENHRY and CDR2 SYGVKD. The CDR3 here is CAITPGTGRYNTIYF. As DNA, the CDR3 is TGTGCCATCACCCCCGGGACAGGTCGATATAACACCATATATTTT.

The V gene is TRBV28, the J gene TRBJ1-1, with D unresolved. V was shortened by 6 bases and J by 5 bases, with 13 bases between the two germline ends. The CDR3 spans 13 residues. The germline V gene has CDR1 MDHEN and CDR2 SYDVKM. DNA of the CDR3: TGTGCCAGCAGGGACGCGGGAAGGACTGAAGCTTTCTTT. Translated, it gives CASRDAGRTEAFF.

For this clone: One end of the junction is discordant with germline, which a read error may explain. V usage is TRBV6-5 and J usage is TRBJ2-7; D perhaps matches TRBD1 (6 bases). The CDR3 has 13 residues. Germline V lookup: CDR1 MNHEY, CDR2 SVGAGI. The CDR3 sequence is CASRQGRSYAQYF. The CDR3 DNA sequence: TGTGCCAGCAGACAGGGACGGTCCTACGCGCAGTACTTC.

The J gene is TRBJ2-3, the V gene TRBV5-1; 9 positions match TRBD2. This CDR3 comprises 15 residues. V trimming: 6 bases; J trimming: 2 bases; junction bases outside the gene matches: 7. From germline, CDR1 is SGHRS and CDR2 YFSETQ. In nucleotides, the CDR3 is TGCGCCAGCACCATCCGCGGGGGGGTCACAGATACGCAGTATTTT. Its protein is CASTIRGGVTDTQYF.

The rearrangement links TRBV5-1 to TRBJ2-7; no reliable D call. V lost 4 bases to trimming and J lost 4 bases, with 18 bases between them. Germline V gene lookup returns CDR1 SGHRS and CDR2 YFSETQ. The CDR3 extends over 15 amino acids. This CDR3 reads CASSIRDTGLYEQYF. CDR3 DNA: TGCGCCAGCAGCATACGAGACACCGGCCTATACGAGCAGTACTTC.

This sequence joins TRBV10-1 and TRBJ2-7; 10 bases line up with TRBD1. CDR3 length equals 16 residues. Looked up from germline, CDR1 is WNHNN and CDR2 is SYGVQD (reference sequence). Trimming cost V 2 bases and J 4 bases; bases outside gene matches: 8. Here the CDR3 DNA reads TGCGCCAGCAGTGAGGAGGGGACAGGGGATTTTTACGAGCAGTACTTC. Protein: CASSEEGTGDFYEQYF.

This rearrangement joins TRBV4-1 to TRBJ2-5, with a weak D call TRBD2 (6 bases). The CDR3 runs 16 residues. Germline V gene data show CDR1 as MGHRA and CDR2 as YSYEKL. Trimming shortened V by 5 bases and J by 1 base, and 17 bases separated the two germline ends. CDR3 sequence: CASSGGDGSGQETQYF. DNA of the CDR3: TGCGCCAGCAGCGGAGGGGACGGGAGCGGCCAAGAGACCCAGTACTTC.

The chain uses TRBV6-5 and TRBJ2-7; D unresolved. The CDR3 loop spans 8 amino acids. Germline V CDR1 and CDR2: MNHEY, SVGAGI. The V and J ends lost 11 bases and 3 bases respectively, with 2 bases between them. The CDR3 here is CAYYEQYF. CDR3 in DNA: TGTGCCTACTACGAGCAGTACTTC.

The rearrangement links TRBV19 to TRBJ2-7; no reliable D call. Germline-derived CDR1 and CDR2 are LNHDA and SQIVND (reference sequence). The CDR3 spans 14 residues. Trimming pared 1 base from V and 2 bases from J, leaving 9 bases between. The CDR3 is CASSIGATPYEQYF. The CDR3 region has the DNA TGTGCCAGTAGTATAGGGGCCACTCCCTACGAGCAGTACTTC. The full variable domain, completed using reference TRBV19 and TRBJ2-7, is DGGITQSPKYLFRKEGQNVTLSCEQNLNHDAMYWYRQDPGQGLRLIYYSQIVNDFQKGDIAEGYSVSREKKESFPLTVTSAQKNPTAFYLCASSIGATPYEQYFGPGTRLTVT.

This chain links TRBV12-5 with TRBJ2-4; 7 bases align to TRBD1. The CDR3 is 17 residues long. The V gene end was trimmed by 1 base and the J gene end by 0 bases; junction bases not matched to a gene: 6. CDR1 and CDR2 (germline): LGHNT, FRNRAP. The CDR3, as DNA: TGTGCTAGTGGTTTGGCACGGACAGGACTAGCCAAAAACATTCAGTACTTC. This codes for CASGLARTGLAKNIQYF.

The chain links TRBV12-1 to TRBJ1-6; TRBD1, the D gene given by the table, was not confirmed from the DNA. TRBV12-1 counts as a pseudogene. This CDR3 contains 14 residues. CDR3 coding DNA: TGTGCCAGCAGCCCGGGACAGGTGAATTCACCCCTCCACTTT. The encoded protein is CASSPGQVNSPLHF.

The chain couples TRBV28 to TRBJ1-5, with TRBD1 matching over 7 bases. Trimming cost V 7 bases and J 6 bases; bases outside gene matches: 18. Germline CDR1 MDHEN, CDR2 SYDVKM. The CDR3 has 17 amino acids. CDR3 nucleotides: TGTGCCAGCACCTTTTCACAGGGGATAGAGTTGGGTCAGCCCCAGCATTTT. This translates into CASTFSQGIELGQPQHF.

The chain recombines TRBV19 with TRBJ1-6; 7 positions match TRBD1. J was trimmed by 8 bases and V by 0 bases; bases with no gene match: 7. The CDR3 is 16 amino acids. The germline V gene encodes CDR1 LNHDA and CDR2 SQIVND (reference sequence). The CDR3 nucleotides read TGTGCCAGTAGTATAGATCTGGCCAGGGGGTATTCACCCCTCCACTTT. Its translation is CASSIDLARGYSPLHF.

The chain links TRBV9 to TRBJ2-7; 9 nucleotides line up with TRBD2. The CDR3 has 15 residues. Unmatched junction bases numbered 8, after V lost 3 bases and J lost 4 bases. Germline assignment: CDR1 SGDLS and CDR2 YYNGEE. The CDR3 protein is CASSAPGTSTYEQYF. The CDR3 coding sequence is TGTGCCAGCAGCGCCCCCGGGACTAGCACTTACGAGCAGTACTTC.

The genes are TRBV5-1 and TRBJ2-7; the D gene is possibly TRBD1 (6 bases). The CDR3 extends over 14 amino acids. Between the trimmed V and J ends, which lost 2 bases and 2 bases, there was a span of 11 bases. Germline V gene lookup returns CDR1 SGHRS and CDR2 YFSETQ. In nucleotides, the CDR3 is TGCGCCAGCAGCTTACAGGGTACTGCCTACGAGCAGTACTTC. This translates into CASSLQGTAYEQYF.